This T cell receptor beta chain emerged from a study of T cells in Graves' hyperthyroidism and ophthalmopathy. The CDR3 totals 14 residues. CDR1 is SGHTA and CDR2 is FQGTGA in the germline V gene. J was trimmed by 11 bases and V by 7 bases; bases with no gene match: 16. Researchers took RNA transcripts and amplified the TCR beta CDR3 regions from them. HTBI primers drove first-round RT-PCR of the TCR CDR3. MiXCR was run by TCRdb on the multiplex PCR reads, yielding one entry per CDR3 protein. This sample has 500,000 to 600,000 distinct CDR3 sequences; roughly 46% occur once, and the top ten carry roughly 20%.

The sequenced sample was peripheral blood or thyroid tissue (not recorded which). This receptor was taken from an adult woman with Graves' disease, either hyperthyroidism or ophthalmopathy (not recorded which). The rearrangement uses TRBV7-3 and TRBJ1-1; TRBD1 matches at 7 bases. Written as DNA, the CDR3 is TGTGCCAGCACCTACTGGCGGTGGACAGGCTCCGCTTTCTTT. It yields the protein CASTYWRWTGSAFF.